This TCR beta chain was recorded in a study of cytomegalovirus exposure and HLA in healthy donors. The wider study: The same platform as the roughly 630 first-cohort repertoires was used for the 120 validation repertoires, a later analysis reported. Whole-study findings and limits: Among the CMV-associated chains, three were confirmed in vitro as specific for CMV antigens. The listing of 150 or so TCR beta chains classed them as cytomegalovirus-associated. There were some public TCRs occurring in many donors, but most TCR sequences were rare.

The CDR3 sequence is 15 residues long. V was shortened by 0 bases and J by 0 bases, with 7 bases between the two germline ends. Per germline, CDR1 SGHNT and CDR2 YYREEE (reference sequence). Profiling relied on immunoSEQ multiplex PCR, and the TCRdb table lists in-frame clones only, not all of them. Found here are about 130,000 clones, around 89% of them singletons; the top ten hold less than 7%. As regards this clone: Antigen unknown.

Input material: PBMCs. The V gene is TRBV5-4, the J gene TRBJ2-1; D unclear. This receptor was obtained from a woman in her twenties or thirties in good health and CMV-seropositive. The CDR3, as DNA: TGTGCCAGCAGCTTGGGTCCCAGCTCCTACAATGAGCAGTTCTTC. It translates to CASSLGPSSYNEQFF.